This TCR beta chain was documented in a study of blood T cell repertoires in COVID-19. Using immunoSEQ multiplex PCR, the repertoire was profiled, and TCRdb retains in-frame clones only, with some absent. The sample gives about 94,000 clones, around 87% of which show up once; approximately 7% is in the top ten. The V end was cut by 4 bases, the J end by 7 bases, with 11 bases between. CDR1 is SGHAT, CDR2 FQNNGV, per germline. CDR3 length: 13 residues. The genes are TRBV11-2 and TRBJ1-5; D possibly corresponds to TRBD1 (5 bases). Sequenced sample: peripheral blood. The receptor was isolated from a human donor with acute or convalescent COVID-19. The donor label of this sample is uncertain. Written as DNA, the CDR3 is TGTGCCAGCAGCTCTCAGGGAGGACAGCCCCAGCATTTT. Translated: CASSSQGGQPQHF.